This T cell receptor (beta chain) was documented in a study of blood T cell repertoires in COVID-19. For the study at large: Specimens from acute and convalescent COVID-19 originated in the United States, Italy and Spain. T cells, B-cell-depleted T cells, or PBMCs supplied cDNA or gDNA.

Per the original data handling: By means of reference gene primer amplification, nucleated cell counts were estimated. Clones were read by immunoSEQ multiplex PCR, and TCRdb kept only the in-frame ones, dropping some. The V and J calls and clone size were taken over from that table, and D and trimming were inferred from the DNA. The sample consists of 120,000 to 150,000 clones, 84% of them appearing once. There are 16 residues in the CDR3. Germline CDR1 reads SGHNT; CDR2 reads YYREEE (reference sequence). The V end was cut by 0 bases, the J end by 2 bases, with 12 bases between. What was sequenced was peripheral blood. This TCR derives from a woman between 50 and 59 years old in a cohort sampled during active or convalescent COVID-19. J is TRBJ1-3 and V is TRBV5-4; D is ambiguous. The CDR3 reads CASSLAGDVTGNTIYF. Here the CDR3 DNA reads TGTGCCAGCAGCTTGGCCGGGGATGTTACTGGAAACACCATATATTTT.